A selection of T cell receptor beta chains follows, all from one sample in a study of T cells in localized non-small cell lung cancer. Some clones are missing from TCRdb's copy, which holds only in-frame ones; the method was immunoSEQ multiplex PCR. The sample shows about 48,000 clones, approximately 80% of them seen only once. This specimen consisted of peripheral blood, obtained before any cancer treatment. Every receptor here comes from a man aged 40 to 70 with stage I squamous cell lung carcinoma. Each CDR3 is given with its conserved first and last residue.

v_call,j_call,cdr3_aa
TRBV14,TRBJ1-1,CASSWMTANTEAFF
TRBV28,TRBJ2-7,CASSLGGASYEQYF
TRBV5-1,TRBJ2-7,CASSLLPAGYEQYF
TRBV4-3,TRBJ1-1,CASSQVTPPLLGRVFF
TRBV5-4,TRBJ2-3,CASSRAGGRGQGQYF
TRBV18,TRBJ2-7,CASSPLPDYEQYF
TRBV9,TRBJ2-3,CASSVYAGGTDTQYF
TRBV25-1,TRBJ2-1,CASSLGGARGFF
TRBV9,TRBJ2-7,CASSPHGTRGSYEQYF
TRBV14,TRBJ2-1,CASSQWLKENNEQFF
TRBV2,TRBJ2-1,CASSYGTGGSNEQFF
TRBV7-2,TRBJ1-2,CASSLTGYTF
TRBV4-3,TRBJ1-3,CASSHDPGQQGNTIYF
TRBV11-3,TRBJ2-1,CASRDGLAPSQGQFF
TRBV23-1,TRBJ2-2,CALAGGELFF
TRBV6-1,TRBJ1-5,CASSSGGGAGQPQHF
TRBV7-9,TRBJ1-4,CASSLAQGGRLFF
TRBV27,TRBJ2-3,CASSNKWSTDTQYF
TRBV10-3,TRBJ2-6,CAISERQLSGANVLTF
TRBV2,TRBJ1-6,CASSEATGLIGSPLHF
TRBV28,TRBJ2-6,CASSLYGLRSGANVLTF
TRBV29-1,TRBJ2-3,CSGRTGGTDTQYF
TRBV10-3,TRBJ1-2,CAITRLEDRAMGYTF
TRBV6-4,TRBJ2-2,CASSDLGAGELFF
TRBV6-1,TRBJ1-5,CASNSGTGSHQPQHF
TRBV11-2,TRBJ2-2,CASSLGGLEVELFF
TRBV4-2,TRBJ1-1,CASSQGYTEAFF